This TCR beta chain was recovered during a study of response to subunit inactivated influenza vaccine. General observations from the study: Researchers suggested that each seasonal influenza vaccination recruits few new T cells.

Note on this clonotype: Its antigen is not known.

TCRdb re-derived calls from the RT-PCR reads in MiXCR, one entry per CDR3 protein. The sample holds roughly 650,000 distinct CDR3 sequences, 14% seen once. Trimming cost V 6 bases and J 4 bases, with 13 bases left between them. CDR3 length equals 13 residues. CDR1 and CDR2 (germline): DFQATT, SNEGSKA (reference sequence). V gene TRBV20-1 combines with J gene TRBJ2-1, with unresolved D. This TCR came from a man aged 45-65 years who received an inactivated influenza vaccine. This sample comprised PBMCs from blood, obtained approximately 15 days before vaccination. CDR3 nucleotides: TGCAGTGCGAACCCTCGGGTTTACAATGAGCAGTTCTTC. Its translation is CSANPRVYNEQFF.